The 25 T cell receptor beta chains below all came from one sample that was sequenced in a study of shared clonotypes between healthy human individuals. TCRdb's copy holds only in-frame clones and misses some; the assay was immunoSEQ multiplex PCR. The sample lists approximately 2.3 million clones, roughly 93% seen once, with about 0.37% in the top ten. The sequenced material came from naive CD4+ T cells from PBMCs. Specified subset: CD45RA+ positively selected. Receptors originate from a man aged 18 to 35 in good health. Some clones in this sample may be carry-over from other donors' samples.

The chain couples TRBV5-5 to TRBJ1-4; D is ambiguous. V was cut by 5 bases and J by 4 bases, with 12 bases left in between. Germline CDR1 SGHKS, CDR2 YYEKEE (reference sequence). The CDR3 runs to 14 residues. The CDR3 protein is CASRTTLVNEKLFF. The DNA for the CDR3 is TGTGCCAGCAGAACGACCTTAGTTAATGAAAAACTGTTTTTT.

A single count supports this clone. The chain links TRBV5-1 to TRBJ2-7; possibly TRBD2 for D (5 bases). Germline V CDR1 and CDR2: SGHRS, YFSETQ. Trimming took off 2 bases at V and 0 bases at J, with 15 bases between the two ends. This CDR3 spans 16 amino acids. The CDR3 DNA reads TGCGCCAGCAGCTTATTCGTCAGCGGCAACTCCTACGAGCAGTACTTC. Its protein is CASSLFVSGNSYEQYF.

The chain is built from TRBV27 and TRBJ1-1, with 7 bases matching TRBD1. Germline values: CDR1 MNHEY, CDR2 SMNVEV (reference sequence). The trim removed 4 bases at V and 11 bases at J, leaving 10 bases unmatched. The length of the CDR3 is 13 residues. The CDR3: CASSSRDSLSAFF. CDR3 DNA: TGTGCCAGCAGTTCCCGGGACAGTCTTTCGGCTTTCTTT.

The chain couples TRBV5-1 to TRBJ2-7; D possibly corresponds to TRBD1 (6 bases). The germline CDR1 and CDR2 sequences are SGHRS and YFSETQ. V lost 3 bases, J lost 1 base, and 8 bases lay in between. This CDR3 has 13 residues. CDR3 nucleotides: TGCGCCAGCAGCTCCAGGGGATCCTACGAGCAGTACTTC. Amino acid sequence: CASSSRGSYEQYF.

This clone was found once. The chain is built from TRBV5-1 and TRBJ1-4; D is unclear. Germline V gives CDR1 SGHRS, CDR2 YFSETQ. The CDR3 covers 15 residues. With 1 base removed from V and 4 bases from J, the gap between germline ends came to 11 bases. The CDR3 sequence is CASSLLGSHNEKLFF. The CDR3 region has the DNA TGCGCCAGCAGCTTGCTTGGCAGTCATAATGAAAAACTGTTTTTT.

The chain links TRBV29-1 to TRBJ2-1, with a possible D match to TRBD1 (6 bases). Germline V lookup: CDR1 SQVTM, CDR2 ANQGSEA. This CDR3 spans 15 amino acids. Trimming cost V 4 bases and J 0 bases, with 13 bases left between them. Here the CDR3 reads CSVVRDTSSYNEQFF. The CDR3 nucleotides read TGCAGCGTTGTCCGGGACACTAGCTCCTACAATGAGCAGTTCTTC.

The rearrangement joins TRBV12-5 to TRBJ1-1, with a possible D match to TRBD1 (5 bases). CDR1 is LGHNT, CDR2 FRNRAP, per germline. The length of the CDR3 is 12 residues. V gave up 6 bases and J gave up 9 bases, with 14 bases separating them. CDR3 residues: CASGPGLSKAFF. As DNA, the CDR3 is TGTGCTAGTGGCCCGGGACTTTCGAAAGCTTTCTTT.

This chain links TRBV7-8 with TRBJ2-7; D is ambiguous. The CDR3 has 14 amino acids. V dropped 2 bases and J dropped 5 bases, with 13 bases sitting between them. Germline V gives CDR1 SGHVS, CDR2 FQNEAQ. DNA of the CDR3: TGTGCCAGCAGCTTAATCCCCGAGGATGACGAGCAGTACTTC. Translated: CASSLIPEDDEQYF.

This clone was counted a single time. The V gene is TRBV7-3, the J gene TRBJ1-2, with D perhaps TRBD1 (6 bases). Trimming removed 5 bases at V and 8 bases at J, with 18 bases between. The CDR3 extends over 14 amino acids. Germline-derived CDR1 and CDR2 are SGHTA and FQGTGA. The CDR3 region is CASSIKPSGDGYTF. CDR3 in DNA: TGTGCCAGCAGCATTAAACCTTCAGGGGACGGCTACACCTTC.

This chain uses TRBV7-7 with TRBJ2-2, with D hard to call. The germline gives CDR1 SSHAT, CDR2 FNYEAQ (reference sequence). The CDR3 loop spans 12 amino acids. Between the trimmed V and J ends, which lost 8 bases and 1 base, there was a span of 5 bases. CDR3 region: CASHQNTGELFF. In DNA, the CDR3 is TGTGCCAGCCACCAGAACACCGGGGAGCTGTTTTTT.

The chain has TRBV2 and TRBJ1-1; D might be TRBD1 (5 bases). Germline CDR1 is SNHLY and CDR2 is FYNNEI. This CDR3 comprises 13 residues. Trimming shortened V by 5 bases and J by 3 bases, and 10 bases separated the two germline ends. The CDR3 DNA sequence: TGTGCCAGCAGTCGGGACGGCTACACTGAAGCTTTCTTT. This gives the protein CASSRDGYTEAFF.

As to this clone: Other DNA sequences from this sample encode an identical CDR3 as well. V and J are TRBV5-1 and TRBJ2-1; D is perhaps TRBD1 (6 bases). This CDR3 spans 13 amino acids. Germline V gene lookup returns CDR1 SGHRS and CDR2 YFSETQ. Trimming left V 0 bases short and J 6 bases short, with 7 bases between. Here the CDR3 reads CASSLGGPNEQFF. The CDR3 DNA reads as TGCGCCAGCAGCTTGGGGGGGCCCAATGAGCAGTTCTTC.

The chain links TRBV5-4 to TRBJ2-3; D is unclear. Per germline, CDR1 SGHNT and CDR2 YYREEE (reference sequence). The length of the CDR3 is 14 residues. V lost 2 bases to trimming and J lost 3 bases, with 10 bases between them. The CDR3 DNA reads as TGTGCCAGCAGCTTTAGGGCGGCGACAGATACGCAGTATTTT. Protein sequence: CASSFRAATDTQYF.

The CDR3 DNA reads TGCGCCAGCAGCTTGCAGCCAGGGGAAAGGTTAAGTGGGGCCAACGTCCTGACTTTC. Residues: CASSLQPGERLSGANVLTF. The chain links TRBV5-1 to TRBJ2-6, with D possibly matching TRBD1 (6 bases). Germline CDR1 and CDR2: SGHRS and YFSETQ. V was shortened by 1 base and J by 3 bases, with 20 bases between the two germline ends. The CDR3 totals 19 residues.

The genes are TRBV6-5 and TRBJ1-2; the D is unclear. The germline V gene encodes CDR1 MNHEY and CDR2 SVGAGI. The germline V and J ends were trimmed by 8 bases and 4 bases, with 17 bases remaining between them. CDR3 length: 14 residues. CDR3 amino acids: CASSSSRSSYGYTF. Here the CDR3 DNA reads TGTGCCAGCTCGTCGTCCCGATCTTCCTATGGCTACACCTTC.

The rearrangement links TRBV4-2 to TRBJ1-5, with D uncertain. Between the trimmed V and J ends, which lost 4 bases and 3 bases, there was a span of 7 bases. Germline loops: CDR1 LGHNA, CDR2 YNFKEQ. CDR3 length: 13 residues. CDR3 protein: CASSLGANQPQHF. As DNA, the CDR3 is TGTGCCAGCAGCCTCGGTGCCAATCAGCCCCAGCATTTT.

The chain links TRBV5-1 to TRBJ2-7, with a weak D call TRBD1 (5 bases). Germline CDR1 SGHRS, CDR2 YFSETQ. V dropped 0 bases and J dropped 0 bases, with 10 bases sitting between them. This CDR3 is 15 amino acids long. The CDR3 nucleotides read TGCGCCAGCAGCTTGGCCGGCAGGGCCTCCTACGAGCAGTACTTC. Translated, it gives CASSLAGRASYEQYF.

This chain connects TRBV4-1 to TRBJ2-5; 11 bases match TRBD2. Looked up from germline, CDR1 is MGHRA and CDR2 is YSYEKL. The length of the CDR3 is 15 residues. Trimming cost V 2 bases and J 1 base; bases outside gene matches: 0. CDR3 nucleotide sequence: TGCGCCAGCAGCCAACTAGCGGGGGGCCAAGAGACCCAGTACTTC. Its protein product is CASSQLAGGQETQYF.

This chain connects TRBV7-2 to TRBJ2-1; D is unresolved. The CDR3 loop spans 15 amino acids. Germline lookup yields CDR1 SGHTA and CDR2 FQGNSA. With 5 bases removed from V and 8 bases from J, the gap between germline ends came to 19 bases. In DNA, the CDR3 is TGTGCCAGCAGCAGCTCCAGAAGGTTTGGCGATGAGCAGTTCTTC. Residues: CASSSSRRFGDEQFF.

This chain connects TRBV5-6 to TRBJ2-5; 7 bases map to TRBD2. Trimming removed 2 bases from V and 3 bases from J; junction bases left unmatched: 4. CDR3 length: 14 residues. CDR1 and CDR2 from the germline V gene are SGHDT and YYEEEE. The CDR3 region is CASSFGGRKETQYF. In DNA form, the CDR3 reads TGTGCCAGCAGCTTTGGCGGGAGAAAAGAGACCCAGTACTTC.

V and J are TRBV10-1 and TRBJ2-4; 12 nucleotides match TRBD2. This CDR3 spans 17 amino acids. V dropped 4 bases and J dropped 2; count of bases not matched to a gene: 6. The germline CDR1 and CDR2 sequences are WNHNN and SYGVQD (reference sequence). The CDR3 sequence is CASSATSGRKTKNIQYF. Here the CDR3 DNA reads TGCGCCAGCAGTGCGACTAGCGGGAGAAAAACCAAAAACATTCAGTACTTC.

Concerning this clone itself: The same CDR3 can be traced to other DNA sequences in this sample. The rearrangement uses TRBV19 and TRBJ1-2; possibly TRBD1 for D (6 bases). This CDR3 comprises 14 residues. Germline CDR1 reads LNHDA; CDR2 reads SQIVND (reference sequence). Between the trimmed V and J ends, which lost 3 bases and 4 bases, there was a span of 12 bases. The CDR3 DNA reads TGTGCCAGTAGTATCCAGGGGCAGTCCTATGGCTACACCTTC. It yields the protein CASSIQGQSYGYTF.

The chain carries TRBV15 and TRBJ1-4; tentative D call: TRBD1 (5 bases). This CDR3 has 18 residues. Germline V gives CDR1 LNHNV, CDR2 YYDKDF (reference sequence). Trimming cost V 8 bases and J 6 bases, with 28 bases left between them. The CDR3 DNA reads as TGTGCCACCCGATATCGACCCGGGACCCTCGGTGGTGATGAAAAACTGTTTTTT. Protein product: CATRYRPGTLGGDEKLFF.

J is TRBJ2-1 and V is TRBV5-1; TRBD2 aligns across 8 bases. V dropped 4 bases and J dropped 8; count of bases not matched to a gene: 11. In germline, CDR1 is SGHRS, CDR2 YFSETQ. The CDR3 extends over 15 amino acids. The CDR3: CASSALEAGGDEQFF. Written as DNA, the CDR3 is TGCGCCAGCAGCGCCCTAGAGGCGGGAGGTGATGAGCAGTTCTTC. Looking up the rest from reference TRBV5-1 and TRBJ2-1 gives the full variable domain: KAGVTQTPRYLIKTRGQQVTLSCSPISGHRSVSWYQQTPGQGLQFLFEYFSETQRNKGNFPGRFSGRQFSNSRSEMNVSTLELGDSALYLCASSALEAGGDEQFFGPGTRLTVL.

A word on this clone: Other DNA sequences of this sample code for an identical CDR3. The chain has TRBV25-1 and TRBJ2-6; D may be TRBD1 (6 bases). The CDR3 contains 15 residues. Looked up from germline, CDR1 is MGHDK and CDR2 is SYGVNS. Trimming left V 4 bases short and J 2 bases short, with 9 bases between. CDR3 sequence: CASSANRAGANVLTF. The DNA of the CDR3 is TGTGCCAGCAGTGCCAACAGGGCTGGGGCCAACGTCCTGACTTTC.